Listed here are 24 T cell receptor beta chains from one sample, sequenced in a study of technical replicates of blood from a handful of donors. Repertoires were generated with immunoSEQ multiplex PCR, while TCRdb's copy carries only in-frame clones and drops some. The sample lists about 17,000 clones, about four fifths occurring once. Sequenced sample: PBMCs. The receptors were sampled from a human donor in good health. Some clones in this sample may be carry-over from other donors' samples.

J is TRBJ2-2 and V is TRBV5-1; 8 positions agree with TRBD2. The trim removed 0 bases at V and 5 bases at J, leaving 15 bases unmatched. The germline CDR1 and CDR2 sequences are SGHRS and YFSETQ. This CDR3 is 19 amino acids long. This chain's CDR3 is CASSLAHLTSGGGTGELFF. The CDR3 nucleotides are TGCGCCAGCAGCTTGGCCCACCTCACTAGCGGAGGGGGAACCGGGGAGCTGTTTTTT.

The J gene is TRBJ2-7, the V gene TRBV11-2, with TRBD2 identical over 8 bases. Trimming cost V 5 bases and J 0 bases; bases outside gene matches: 12. Germline V gene data show CDR1 as SGHAT and CDR2 as FQNNGV. CDR3 length: 17 amino acids. The CDR3 DNA reads TGTGCCAGCAGCGACCGTCGATTGACTAGCGCCTCCTACGAGCAGTACTTC. Translating it yields CASSDRRLTSASYEQYF.

This clone occurred a few times. The chain couples TRBV5-1 to TRBJ1-5; 9 positions agree with TRBD1. Germline loops: CDR1 SGHRS, CDR2 YFSETQ. The CDR3 sequence is 14 residues long. Trimming at V came to 4 bases and at J to 7 bases, leaving 6 bases not matched to a gene. CDR3 sequence (DNA): TGCGCCAGCAGCACCGGGACAGGGTTACAGCCCCAGCATTTT. This gives the protein CASSTGTGLQPQHF.

The CDR3 bases are TGTGCCAGCAGTGGGACAGGGCTCTCTGGAAACACCATATATTTT. Translating it yields CASSGTGLSGNTIYF. The V and J genes are TRBV2 and TRBJ1-3, with 8 bases identical to TRBD1. The CDR3 is made up of 15 amino acids. Looked up from germline, CDR1 is SNHLY and CDR2 is FYNNEI. J was trimmed by 0 bases and V by 4 bases; bases with no gene match: 2.

This rearrangement joins TRBV2 to TRBJ2-1, with D maybe TRBD2 (5 bases). Germline values: CDR1 SNHLY, CDR2 FYNNEI. This CDR3 contains 14 residues. The V and J ends lost 9 bases and 14 bases respectively, with 26 bases between them. The CDR3 DNA sequence: TGTGCCAGTAAAATGACTACCGTACCTTTCTTGGAGTTCTTC. This translates into CASKMTTVPFLEFF. Together with reference TRBV2 and TRBJ2-1, the CDR3 gives the full variable domain: EPEVTQTPSHQVTQMGQEVILRCVPISNHLYFYWYRQILGQKVEFLVSFYNNEISEKSEIFDDQFSVERPDGSNFTLKIRSTKLEDSAMYFCASKMTTVPFLEFFGPGTRLTVL.

The V gene is TRBV10-2, the J gene TRBJ2-7; TRBD1 matches 10 bases. V shed 0 bases and J 4 bases; nucleotides not matched to a gene: 3. Looked up from germline, CDR1 is WSHSY and CDR2 is SAAADI. The CDR3 spans 15 residues. This CDR3 is CASSESAGQGYEQYF. CDR3 sequence (DNA): TGCGCCAGCAGTGAGTCTGCGGGACAGGGGTACGAGCAGTACTTC.

The chain carries TRBV6-1 and TRBJ2-1; 11 nucleotides align to TRBD2. This CDR3 contains 15 residues. Germline trimming cut 7 bases from V and 4 bases from J; bases unmatched to any gene: 6. Germline V gives CDR1 MNHNS, CDR2 SASEGT. The CDR3 protein is CASTPGTSGYNEQFF. As DNA, the CDR3 is TGTGCCAGCACCCCCGGGACTAGCGGATACAATGAGCAGTTCTTC.

This clone was recorded a few times. The chain has TRBV19 and TRBJ1-2, with 8 positions matching TRBD1. The CDR3 has 14 residues. The germline gives CDR1 LNHDA, CDR2 SQIVND (reference sequence). V shed 7 bases and J 4 bases; nucleotides not matched to a gene: 8. The CDR3 protein is CASIAAGTGYGYTF. The CDR3 nucleotides read TGTGCCAGTATCGCCGCTGGGACAGGCTATGGCTACACCTTC.

This chain links TRBV19 with TRBJ1-5; the D gene is possibly TRBD1 (6 bases). CDR1 is LNHDA, CDR2 SQIVND, per germline (reference sequence). V was clipped by 7 bases and J by 0 bases, with 16 bases between them. The CDR3 runs to 16 residues. CDR3 nucleotide sequence: TGTGCCAGTAAACAGGACAGCGACTATAGCAATCAGCCCCAGCATTTT. It encodes CASKQDSDYSNQPQHF.

This chain links TRBV18 with TRBJ2-5; TRBD2 matches at 9 bases. V lost 3 bases and J lost 2; bases outside the gene matches: 7. The CDR3 is made up of 16 amino acids. Germline CDR1 and CDR2: KGHSH and LQKENI. The CDR3 spells CASSPMAGGLQETQYF. CDR3 bases: TGTGCCAGCTCACCCATGGCGGGAGGGCTACAAGAGACCCAGTACTTC.

The chain uses TRBV5-1 and TRBJ2-5; a possible D gene is TRBD2 (6 bases). Germline V lookup: CDR1 SGHRS, CDR2 YFSETQ. Trimming took 0 bases from V and 5 from J, leaving 14 bases between them. The CDR3 loop spans 15 amino acids. The CDR3 DNA follows: TGCGCCAGCAGCTTGGCCGGGAGCCTCGCGGAGACCCAGTACTTC. Its translation is CASSLAGSLAETQYF.

V is TRBV11-2 and J is TRBJ2-2, with D perhaps matching TRBD2 (6 bases). This CDR3 region has 15 residues. Trimming removed 1 base from V and 0 bases from J, with 6 bases in between. Germline assignment: CDR1 SGHAT and CDR2 FQNNGV. The CDR3 nucleotides are TGTGCCAGCAGCTTAGCGGGGGCGAACACCGGGGAGCTGTTTTTT. Encoded protein: CASSLAGANTGELFF.

V usage is TRBV4-2 and J usage is TRBJ2-1; D perhaps matches TRBD2 (6 bases). The CDR3 has 14 residues. CDR1 and CDR2 from the germline V gene are LGHNA and YNFKEQ. V lost 4 bases and J 7 bases, leaving 14 bases between the germline ends. The CDR3 bases are TGTGCCAGCAGCCTGGACTACCTCAAGAATGAGCAGTTCTTC. Protein sequence: CASSLDYLKNEQFF.

This clone was detected a few times. The V and J genes are TRBV10-3 and TRBJ1-2, with D perhaps matching TRBD1 (6 bases). Deletions cut 6 bases from V and 5 bases from J, with 10 bases between. The germline CDR1 and CDR2 sequences are ENHRY and SYGVKD. The CDR3 has 12 residues. CDR3 nucleotide sequence: TGTGCCATCAGCCCGACAGGTTATGGCTACACCTTC. It translates to CAISPTGYGYTF.

This clone was detected once. The gene calls are TRBV9 and TRBJ2-2; 8 nucleotides agree with TRBD2. Trimming at V came to 4 bases and at J to 6 bases, leaving 8 bases not matched to a gene. CDR1 and CDR2 (germline): SGDLS, YYNGEE. The CDR3 contains 15 residues. CDR3 sequence: CASSSGLVSAGELFF. CDR3 nucleotides: TGTGCCAGCAGCTCGGGACTAGTCTCAGCCGGGGAGCTGTTTTTT. Using reference TRBV9 and TRBJ2-2 for the parts outside the CDR3, the full variable domain is DSGVTQTPKHLITATGQRVTLRCSPRSGDLSVYWYQQSLDQGLQFLIQYYNGEERAKGNILERFSAQQFPDLHSELNLSSLELGDSALYFCASSSGLVSAGELFFGEGSRLTVL.

The chain is built from TRBV14 and TRBJ1-1; D perhaps matches TRBD1 (5 bases). Trimming removed 2 bases from V and 0 bases from J, with 10 bases in between. The CDR3 is made up of 15 amino acids. The V gene's germline CDR1 is SGHDN and CDR2 FVKESK. The CDR3 region is CASSQRDLLNTEAFF. CDR3 sequence (DNA): TGTGCCAGCAGCCAAAGGGACTTACTGAACACTGAAGCTTTCTTT.

The V gene is TRBV4-1, the J gene TRBJ2-7; D not resolved. Germline V gene lookup returns CDR1 MGHRA and CDR2 YSYEKL. The CDR3 is 15 amino acids. Trimming left V 3 bases short and J 0 bases short, with 12 bases between. CDR3 nucleotide sequence: TGCGCCAGCAGCCAGAGCGATAAGCTCTCCTACGAGCAGTACTTC. Protein sequence: CASSQSDKLSYEQYF.

This clone was counted between two and nine times. V and J are TRBV19 and TRBJ1-2, with a weak D call TRBD1 (6 bases). The germline CDR1 and CDR2 sequences are LNHDA and SQIVND (reference sequence). The CDR3 totals 14 residues. Trimming took off 5 bases at V and 5 bases at J, with 15 bases between the two ends. CDR3 in DNA: TGTGCCAGTAGTTGGACAGCTTCTGCGTATGGCTACACCTTC. This encodes CASSWTASAYGYTF.

J is TRBJ1-4 and V is TRBV4-2; 10 positions agree with TRBD1. The CDR3 extends over 17 amino acids. Germline V CDR1 and CDR2: LGHNA, YNFKEQ. Losses at the gene ends were 6 bases for V and 4 bases for J; bases not matched to a gene: 11. The CDR3 is CASRPQDRGEGNEKLFF. Written as DNA, the CDR3 is TGTGCCAGCAGGCCCCAGGACAGGGGGGAGGGTAATGAAAAACTGTTTTTT.

The chain combines TRBV27 with TRBJ2-1, with D perhaps matching TRBD2 (6 bases). CDR1 is MNHEY, CDR2 SMNVEV, per germline (reference sequence). Trimming removed 6 bases at V and 0 bases at J, with 15 bases between. There are 16 residues in the CDR3. The CDR3 DNA reads as TGTGCCAGCAGGATAGCGGTGTCTAGCTCCTACAATGAGCAGTTCTTC. Encoded protein: CASRIAVSSSYNEQFF.

The chain recombines TRBV28 with TRBJ2-1; no clear D gene. The CDR3 sequence is 13 residues long. V gave up 8 bases and J gave up 3 bases, with 11 bases separating them. Germline assignment: CDR1 MDHEN and CDR2 SYDVKM. The CDR3 reads CASSRRNYNEQFF. The CDR3, as DNA: TGTGCCAGCTCAAGGCGGAACTACAATGAGCAGTTCTTC.

The chain links TRBV5-1 to TRBJ2-7; 12 bases align to TRBD1. The CDR3 extends over 15 amino acids. From germline, CDR1 is SGHRS and CDR2 YFSETQ. V dropped 4 bases and J dropped 7; count of bases not matched to a gene: 9. As DNA, the CDR3 is TGCGCCAGCAGCCTTGGGGGACAGGGGGCCCTTGAGCAGTACTTC. Its translation is CASSLGGQGALEQYF. The variable domain in full, with the rest retrieved from reference TRBV5-1 and TRBJ2-7, is KAGVTQTPRYLIKTRGQQVTLSCSPISGHRSVSWYQQTPGQGLQFLFEYFSETQRNKGNFPGRFSGRQFSNSRSEMNVSTLELGDSALYLCASSLGGQGALEQYFGPGTRLTVT.

This rearrangement joins TRBV18 to TRBJ2-5; TRBD2 might be the D (5 bases). V was cut by 3 bases and J by 2 bases, with 13 bases left in between. Germline CDR1 reads KGHSH; CDR2 reads LQKENI. CDR3 length equals 15 residues. In DNA form, the CDR3 reads TGTGCCAGCTCACCCGACGCCAGCGGACAAGAGACCCAGTACTTC. It is translated as CASSPDASGQETQYF.

The V and J genes are TRBV6-1 and TRBJ1-3, with TRBD1 as a possible D gene (6 bases). V lost 2 bases, J lost 5 bases, and 10 bases lay in between. This CDR3 spans 14 amino acids. Per germline, CDR1 MNHNS and CDR2 SASEGT. The CDR3 nucleotides read TGTGCCAGCAGTGAACAGGGGCGACGAAACACCATATATTTT. Translation: CASSEQGRRNTIYF.